These 29 T cell receptor beta chains came from one sample sequenced in a study of immune heterogeneity within non-small cell lung tumors. Multiplex PCR with 32 V and 13 J primers amplified TCR beta CDR3. TCRdb re-derived calls from the multiplex PCR reads in MiXCR, one entry per CDR3 protein. The sample shows 8,500 to 11,000 distinct CDR3 sequences, about a sixth of them seen only once. Template material for each sample was about 0.55 ug of bulk tumor genomic DNA. Surgical sampling yielded several biopsies per primary tumor (spaced far apart). It was patients with untreated, newly diagnosed non-small cell lung cancer who underwent curative surgery. The material sequenced was lung tumor tissue. These receptors were collected from a man aged 35 to 55 with non-small cell lung cancer.

The chain has TRBV7-2 and TRBJ2-5; 13 bases fit TRBD2. The V and J ends lost 5 bases and 9 bases, in that order; junction bases with no gene match: 9. The germline V gene has CDR1 SGHTA and CDR2 FQGNSA. The CDR3 contains 15 residues. The CDR3 is CASSPTRTSGGAQYF. The CDR3 region has the DNA TGTGCCAGCAGCCCAACCAGAACTAGCGGGGGGGCCCAGTACTTC.

There are a few counts of this clonotype. CDR3 region: CASSLEARGATNEKLFF. For the CDR3, the DNA is TGTGCCAGCAGCTTAGAGGCCAGGGGGGCAACTAATGAAAAACTGTTTTTT. The chain combines TRBV7-2 with TRBJ1-4, with 7 positions matching TRBD1. Germline CDR1 is SGHTA and CDR2 is FQGNSA. The CDR3 is 17 amino acids. V was clipped by 1 base and J by 0 bases; unmatched bases: 5.

The table lists this clonotype with many counts. The V gene is TRBV3-1, the J gene TRBJ1-2; unclear D gene. The V and J ends lost 0 bases and 8 bases respectively, with 7 bases between them. Germline assignment: CDR1 LGHDT and CDR2 YNNKEL (reference sequence). This CDR3 has 12 residues. The CDR3 region has the DNA TGTGCCAGCAGCCAAGAGAGGGTAGGCTACACCTTC. Translated: CASSQERVGYTF.

This clonotype was observed a few times. A single base separates this from a much larger clone, so it may be a read error. The V and J genes are TRBV7-8 and TRBJ1-6; D remains unclear. The CDR3 spans 14 residues. V was shortened by 5 bases and J by 11 bases, with 16 bases between the two germline ends. Germline CDR1 reads SGHVS; CDR2 reads FQNEAQ. The CDR3: CASSPWLGNAPLHF. The CDR3 nucleotides are TGTGCCAGCAGCCCCTGGTTGGGGAATGCACCCCTCCACTTT.

This clonotype was seen at least ten times. The chain carries TRBV12-3 or TRBV12-4 and TRBJ2-5; TRBD1 agrees at 8 bases. This CDR3 is built from 13 residues. Trimming removed 7 bases from V and 5 bases from J; junction bases left unmatched: 6. The CDR3 nucleotides read TGTGCCAGCAAACCGGGACAGGTGGAGACCCAGTACTTC. It encodes CASKPGQVETQYF.

Concerning this clonotype itself: A much larger clone lies one base from this, so it may be a read error. Because it lacks the conserved phenylalanine or tryptophan at the end, this CDR3 is likely a read error. The rearrangement uses TRBV12-3 or TRBV12-4 and TRBJ2-7, with D uncertain. The CDR3 is 13 amino acids. V was cut by 1 base and J by 2 bases, with 6 bases left in between. The CDR3 spells CASSLGPPYEQYL. The CDR3 DNA is TGTGCCAGCAGTTTAGGCCCACCCTACGAGCAGTACCTC.

Relative to its sample, this clonotype is medium-sized. J is TRBJ2-3 and V is TRBV10-3; 8 bases fit TRBD2. Germline V gene data show CDR1 as ENHRY and CDR2 as SYGVKD. The CDR3 sequence is 19 residues long. With 4 bases clipped from V and 3 bases from J, the junction kept 18 bases outside the gene matches. The CDR3 is CAISANQREIIGGTDTQYF. The CDR3 region has the DNA TGTGCCATCAGTGCTAATCAGCGGGAGATAATAGGAGGGACAGATACGCAGTATTTT.

The chain couples TRBV10-3 to TRBJ2-3, with 7 bases matching TRBD2. The CDR3 is 16 residues long. The V and J ends lost 9 bases and 5 bases, in that order; junction bases with no gene match: 17. Per germline, CDR1 ENHRY and CDR2 SYGVKD. The chain's CDR3 is CAMSPGRGSTLDTQYF. As DNA, the CDR3 is TGTGCCATGAGTCCCGGTCGCGGGAGTACTTTAGATACGCAGTATTTT.

This clonotype is labeled as medium-sized. V and J are TRBV5-1 and TRBJ2-3; D unclear. Germline assignment: CDR1 SGHRS and CDR2 YFSETQ. Trimming removed 0 bases at V and 2 bases at J, with 7 bases between. The CDR3 has 14 amino acids. The CDR3: CASSLAQHTDTQYF. As DNA, the CDR3 is TGCGCCAGCAGCTTGGCACAGCACACAGATACGCAGTATTTT.

This clonotype was seen ten or more times. The chain combines TRBV3-1 with TRBJ1-3, with D possibly being TRBD1 (6 bases). The germline V gene encodes CDR1 LGHDT and CDR2 YNNKEL (reference sequence). The CDR3 spans 16 residues. The germline V and J ends were trimmed by 5 bases and 3 bases, with 17 bases remaining between them. The CDR3 loop is CASSDPRGVNGNTIYF. CDR3 coding DNA: TGTGCCAGCAGCGATCCCAGGGGTGTCAATGGAAACACCATATATTTT.

The V call is TRBV5-4, the J call TRBJ2-7; TRBD1 might be the D (6 bases). Trimming removed 4 bases from V and 6 bases from J, with 14 bases in between. Germline CDR1 reads SGHNT; CDR2 reads YYREEE (reference sequence). The CDR3 is 13 amino acids. This CDR3 reads CASSDGEGGEQYF. As DNA, the CDR3 is TGTGCCAGCAGCGATGGGGAAGGGGGCGAGCAGTACTTC.

In this sample, this clonotype turned up many times. This chain joins TRBV28 and TRBJ1-6; 7 positions match TRBD1. V gave up 2 bases and J gave up 4 bases; unmatched junction bases: 2. The CDR3 has 15 amino acids. In germline, CDR1 is MDHEN, CDR2 SYDVKM. This CDR3 reads CASSLAGGYNSPLHF. DNA of the CDR3: TGTGCCAGCAGTTTAGCAGGGGGATATAATTCACCCCTCCACTTT.

Comment on this clonotype: Without the conserved terminal phenylalanine or tryptophan, this CDR3 likely stems from a read error. The V gene is TRBV6-9, the J gene TRBJ2-7, with D perhaps TRBD1 (6 bases). Germline CDR1 and CDR2: MNHGY and SVAAGI. The CDR3 runs 15 residues. In DNA, the CDR3 is TGTGCCAGAAGTTATCTGGTCTGGGGGCGCAACGAGCAGTACTTA. Its protein is CARSYLVWGRNEQYL.

This clonotype is deemed medium-sized. V usage is TRBV7-9 and J usage is TRBJ1-6; D may be TRBD1 (6 bases). Germline loops: CDR1 SEHNR, CDR2 FQNEAQ (reference sequence). V lost 5 bases to trimming and J lost 7 bases, with 9 bases between them. This CDR3 has 13 amino acids. The CDR3 loop reads CASSPTGNSPLHF. The CDR3 DNA reads TGTGCCAGCAGCCCTACAGGGAATTCACCCCTCCACTTT.

This clonotype qualifies as medium-sized. The chain is built from TRBV6-2 or TRBV6-3 and TRBJ2-7; D gene uncertain. Trimming took 4 bases from V and 2 from J, leaving 12 bases between them. CDR1 and CDR2 from the germline V gene are MNHEY and SVGEGT. The CDR3 spans 14 residues. For the CDR3, the DNA is TGTGCCAGCAGTTCATTTGGCGGAGCCTACGAGCAGTACTTC. This translates into CASSSFGGAYEQYF.

This clonotype was counted ten times or more. The V call is TRBV5-8, the J call TRBJ1-1; 9 nucleotides agree with TRBD1. CDR1 and CDR2 from the germline V gene are SGHTS and YDEGEE. The CDR3 loop spans 16 amino acids. With V trimmed by 6 bases and J by 0 bases, 9 bases remained unmatched. The CDR3 coding sequence is TGTGCCAGCACCCTATCACAGGGGGCGATGAACACTGAAGCTTTCTTT. It translates to CASTLSQGAMNTEAFF.

This clonotype was seen at least ten times. The J gene is TRBJ2-3, the V gene TRBV13; possibly TRBD2 for D (6 bases). V lost 0 bases and J lost 1, with 17 bases in between. Germline CDR1 is PRHDT and CDR2 is FYEKMQ (reference sequence). The CDR3 sequence is 18 residues long. CDR3 region: CASSLGRDSGLGTDTQYF. For the CDR3, the DNA is TGTGCCAGCAGCTTAGGAAGGGATAGCGGCCTTGGCACAGATACGCAGTATTTT.

This chain connects TRBV9 to TRBJ2-1; perhaps TRBD2 as D (5 bases). CDR3 length: 13 amino acids. Looked up from germline, CDR1 is SGDLS and CDR2 is YYNGEE. V was clipped by 4 bases and J by 9 bases, with 14 bases between them. CDR3 residues: CASSLASLSEQFF. The CDR3 region has the DNA TGTGCCAGCAGCTTAGCGAGCCTTAGTGAGCAGTTCTTC.

This clonotype is medium-sized. J is TRBJ2-3 and V is TRBV18; TRBD2 matches 10 bases. CDR1 is KGHSH, CDR2 LQKENI, per germline. There are 15 residues in the CDR3. V dropped 1 base and J dropped 6; count of bases not matched to a gene: 4. The DNA for the CDR3 is TGTGCCAGCTCACCACTACTAGCGGGGTTTGATACGCAGTATTTT. This encodes CASSPLLAGFDTQYF. Full variable domain (remainder filled in from reference TRBV18 and TRBJ2-3): NAGVMQNPRHLVRRRGQEARLRCSPMKGHSHVYWYRQLPEEGLKFMVYLQKENIIDESGMPKERFSAEFPKEGPSILRIQQVVRGDSAAYFCASSPLLAGFDTQYFGPGTRLTVL.

This clonotype appeared many times. The rearrangement links TRBV5-8 to TRBJ2-1; 9 nucleotides line up with TRBD2. Germline trimming cut 0 bases from V and 8 bases from J; bases unmatched to any gene: 21. The germline V gene encodes CDR1 SGHTS and CDR2 YDEGEE. The CDR3 is 20 amino acids. CDR3 DNA sequence: TGTGCCAGCAGCTTGGTTAGGGCTGGGGGGAGCGGGAGGCTTGAGGATGAGCAGTTCTTC. Residues: CASSLVRAGGSGRLEDEQFF.

Notes on this clonotype: An end of the junction differs from the germline gene, which may be a read error. This CDR3 reads CASSPGQGGIQPQHF. The DNA for the CDR3 is TGCGCCAGCAGCCCGGGACAGGGCGGCATTCAGCCCCAGCATTTC. V gene TRBV5-1 combines with J gene TRBJ1-5, with 9 bases that match TRBD1. From germline, CDR1 is SGHRS and CDR2 YFSETQ. The length of the CDR3 is 15 residues.

In its sample, this clonotype was seen many times. The chain combines TRBV5-4 with TRBJ2-3; 14 bases line up with TRBD2. V was pared by 4 bases and J by 5 bases, with 3 bases of the junction left unmatched. The CDR3 runs to 15 residues. The germline V gene has CDR1 SGHNT and CDR2 YYREEE (reference sequence). The DNA of the CDR3 is TGTGCCAGCAGCACGGGACTAGCGGGAGTAGATACGCAGTATTTT. The encoded protein is CASSTGLAGVDTQYF.

This clonotype turned up a few times. The V gene is TRBV5-4, the J gene TRBJ2-7; D remains ambiguous. Germline CDR1 reads SGHNT; CDR2 reads YYREEE (reference sequence). The CDR3 has 11 amino acids. Trimming removed 2 bases from V and 4 bases from J, with 4 bases in between. CDR3 sequence: CASSFGYEQYF. CDR3 bases: TGTGCCAGCAGCTTTGGTTACGAGCAGTACTTC. Full variable domain (missing parts from reference TRBV5-4 and TRBJ2-7): ETGVTQSPTHLIKTRGQQVTLRCSSQSGHNTVSWYQQALGQGPQFIFQYYREEENGRGNFPPRFSGLQFPNYSSELNVNALELDDSALYLCASSFGYEQYFGPGTRLTVT.

Notes on this clonotype: This clone may be a read error of a much larger clone one base away. The V gene is TRBV5-1, the J gene TRBJ2-3, with unresolved D. The V gene lost 0 bases and the J gene lost 0 bases, with 11 bases spanning the gap. Looked up from germline, CDR1 is SGHRS and CDR2 is YFSETQ. CDR3 length: 16 residues. In DNA form, the CDR3 reads TGCGCCAGCAGCTTGGGTATGGCAGGTAGCACAGATACGCAGTATTTT. It yields the protein CASSLGMAGSTDTQYF.

This clonotype occurred many times. The genes are TRBV20-1 and TRBJ2-5; D is possibly TRBD1 (5 bases). Looked up from germline, CDR1 is DFQATT and CDR2 is SNEGSKA (reference sequence). The CDR3 spans 15 residues. V lost 1 base and J 2 bases, leaving 14 bases between the germline ends. CDR3 protein: CSARGRTGNQETQYF. CDR3 coding DNA: TGCAGTGCTAGAGGCCGCACAGGAAATCAAGAGACCCAGTACTTC.

This clonotype is medium-sized (0.01 to 0.1%). This chain links TRBV20-1 with TRBJ1-2, with 11 bases that match TRBD1. CDR3 size: 14 residues. Per germline, CDR1 DFQATT and CDR2 SNEGSKA (reference sequence). V lost 5 bases to trimming and J lost 2 bases; unmatched junction nucleotides: 4. In DNA, the CDR3 is TGCAGTGCTTCCCGGACAGGGGGCAACTATGGCTACACCTTC. This translates into CSASRTGGNYGYTF.

This clonotype was detected many times. The chain links TRBV2 to TRBJ2-5; 9 bases align to TRBD2. J was trimmed by 8 bases and V by 4 bases; bases with no gene match: 8. The CDR3 extends over 14 amino acids. The V gene's germline CDR1 is SNHLY and CDR2 FYNNEI. CDR3 loop: CASSGVAGVETQYF. In DNA, the CDR3 is TGTGCCAGCAGTGGGGTAGCGGGGGTGGAAACCCAGTACTTC.

This clonotype was seen at least ten times. J is TRBJ2-5 and V is TRBV20-1; 11 nucleotides align to TRBD2. This CDR3 is 14 amino acids long. J lost 5 bases, V lost 0 bases, and 2 bases had no gene match. Germline CDR1 reads DFQATT; CDR2 reads SNEGSKA (reference sequence). This CDR3 reads CSARDPSGRETQYF. The CDR3 region has the DNA TGCAGTGCTAGAGACCCTAGCGGGAGGGAGACCCAGTACTTC.

Points on this clonotype: A much larger clone sits a single nucleotide away, making a read error possible. This chain connects TRBV25-1 to TRBJ1-4; D unresolved. CDR3 length equals 15 residues. Germline loops: CDR1 MGHDK, CDR2 SYGVNS. The CDR3: CASSESGATNEQLFF. Written as DNA, the CDR3 is TGTGCCAGCAGTGAATCAGGAGCGACTAATGAACAACTGTTTTTT.